Listed below are T cell receptor beta chains from one sample, sequenced in a study of T cells in localized non-small cell lung cancer. Generated by immunoSEQ multiplex PCR, the TCRdb table keeps only in-frame clones and is missing some. The sample holds a few thousand clones, roughly 30% seen once. The sample consisted of lung tumor tissue, taken before any cancer treatment. Receptor source: a man aged 40-75 years with stage II squamous cell lung carcinoma. Both conserved end residues are part of each CDR3. Fields, in order: V gene, D gene, J gene, clone size, CDR3 DNA, CDR3 protein. A D gene is named only where the DNA matches it firmly. Size values are once, few and many counts, or a class for expanded clones, and some rows have none.

TRBV30	NA	TRBJ1-5	NA	TGTGCCTGGAGTAAAGGAGGAAATCAGCCCCAGCATTTT	CAWSKGGNQPQHF
TRBV6-8	NA	TRBJ2-1	few	TGTGCCAGCAGTTACCCCCGGATTGCAGGGAACAATGAGCAGTTCTTC	CASSYPRIAGNNEQFF
TRBV10-3	NA	TRBJ2-1	few	TGTGCCATCAGTGAGTCGGGGTTTCCCTACAATGAGCAGTTCTTC	CAISESGFPYNEQFF
TRBV5-1	NA	TRBJ2-7	NA	TGCGCCAGCAGCTTGGATTTACGGCAGGGCTCCTACGAGCAGTACTTC	CASSLDLRQGSYEQYF
TRBV11-3	NA	TRBJ1-1	NA	TGTGCCAGCAGCTTCCCGCAGGGCGCAATTGGCGCTGAAGCTTTCTTT	CASSFPQGAIGAEAFF
TRBV29-1	NA	TRBJ2-2	NA	TGCAGCTTTTCCGACAGGAAGAACACCGGGGAGCTGTTTTTT	CSFSDRKNTGELFF
TRBV4-1	NA	TRBJ2-7	NA	TGCGCCAGCAGCCAAGATAGCACAGGTATAAGCGAGCAGTACTTC	CASSQDSTGISEQYF
TRBV30	NA	TRBJ2-6	NA	TGTGCCTGGAGTCACGGGAGAAGCTCTGGGGCCAACGTCCTGACTTTC	CAWSHGRSSGANVLTF
TRBV19	TRBD1	TRBJ2-5	NA	TGTGCCAGCGGAACAGGGGGCGCGGCGTGGGAGACCCAGTACTTC	CASGTGGAAWETQYF
TRBV19	NA	TRBJ2-5	NA	TGTGCCAGTAGTATCCGGCAGCAAGAGACCCAGTACTTC	CASSIRQQETQYF
TRBV29-1	NA	TRBJ2-3	NA	TGCAGCGTTGTCAGGCCGGACGATACGCAGTATTTT	CSVVRPDDTQYF
TRBV18	TRBD1	TRBJ2-2	NA	TGTGCCAGCTCACCGGCCGGGACAGGATGGACCGGGGAGCTGTTTTTT	CASSPAGTGWTGELFF
TRBV5-1	NA	TRBJ1-5	once	TGCGCCAGCAGCTTGGAGCCGGGACCTGCACAGCCCCAGCATTTT	CASSLEPGPAQPQHF
TRBV6-8	NA	TRBJ1-2	medium-sized	TGTGCCAGCAGTGGGAGGGGGATAACTATGGGCTACACCTTC	CASSGRGITMGYTF
TRBV9	TRBD1	TRBJ1-1	few	TGTGCCAGCAGCCTTACCGGGACAGTTAACACTGAAGCTTTCTTT	CASSLTGTVNTEAFF
TRBV28	TRBD2	TRBJ2-2	NA	TGTGCCAGCTATAAACTAGCGGGATCCGGCGGGGAGCTGTTTTTT	CASYKLAGSGGELFF
TRBV5-1	TRBD1	TRBJ2-1	NA	TGCGCCAGCAGCTCCGGGACAGGTTACAATGAGCAGTTCTTC	CASSSGTGYNEQFF
TRBV11-3	NA	TRBJ2-7	NA	TGTGCCAGCAGCTTATACAGGGTGGAAGAATCCTACGAGCAGTACTTC	CASSLYRVEESYEQYF
TRBV29-1	TRBD1	TRBJ2-5	NA	TGCAGCGTTGATTTGGGGACAGGGGATGGGGAGACCCAGTACTTC	CSVDLGTGDGETQYF
TRBV30	NA	TRBJ2-7	NA	TGTGCCTGTCATCAGGGGGGGCGCCACGAGCAGTACTTC	CACHQGGRHEQYF
TRBV12-2	NA	TRBJ2-3	few	TGTGCCATCCGGGGTTCGACTAGCGGTAGCACAGATACGCAGTATTTT	CAIRGSTSGSTDTQYF
TRBV30	TRBD2	TRBJ2-2	NA	TGTGCCGGGACTAGCGGAACGAACACCGGGGAGCTGTTTTTT	CAGTSGTNTGELFF
TRBV12-5	TRBD2	TRBJ2-7	once	TGTGCCAGCGGGGCCCTCTACGAGCAGTACTTC	CASGALYEQYF
TRBV7-6	TRBD1	TRBJ2-2	medium-sized	TGTGCCAGCAGTTCCGACAGGGGGCTACCTAACACCGGGGAGCTGTTTTTT	CASSSDRGLPNTGELFF
TRBV19	NA	TRBJ1-2	NA	TGTGCCAGTAGTATCCAGGGCGTTACCTATGGCTACACCTTC	CASSIQGVTYGYTF
TRBV30	NA	TRBJ2-3	NA	TGTGCCTGGACCCATTCGACTAGGACAGATACGCAGTATTTT	CAWTHSTRTDTQYF
TRBV30	TRBD2	TRBJ2-4	few	TGTGCCTGGAGTAATGTCGGGGGAGGGACGGCCAAAAACATTCAGTACTTC	CAWSNVGGGTAKNIQYF
TRBV6-8	TRBD1	TRBJ2-1	few	TGTGCCAGTGGACGGGACAGACGATTCGATGAGCAGTTCTTC	CASGRDRRFDEQFF
TRBV11-3	TRBD1	TRBJ2-1	medium-sized	TGTGCCAGCAGCGCCATGCTCGGACAGGGGGCAGGTAATGAGCAGTTCTTC	CASSAMLGQGAGNEQFF
TRBV19	NA	TRBJ2-1	NA	TGTGCCAGTAGTATAGGCAGTTACAATGAGCAGTTCTTC	CASSIGSYNEQFF
TRBV25-1	NA	TRBJ2-3	NA	TGTGCCAGCAGTGGCCAGGGTGTACGTTGGTATTTT	CASSGQGVRWYF
TRBV9	TRBD1	TRBJ1-2	medium-sized	TGTGCCAGCAGCGGACCGGGACAGGGGCCAGCTAACTATGGCTACACCTTC	CASSGPGQGPANYGYTF
TRBV10-2	TRBD1	TRBJ1-1	NA	TGCGCCTCAGGGGACAGGGGGCTGGATAACACTGAAGCTTTCTTT	CASGDRGLDNTEAFF
TRBV29-1	NA	TRBJ2-7	NA	TGCAGCGTTGTTCCAGGAACCTACGAGCAGTACTTC	CSVVPGTYEQYF
TRBV6-8	TRBD1	TRBJ1-2	medium-sized	TGTGCCAGCATCCAGGGGACAGGGGGATTCTATGGCTACACCTTC	CASIQGTGGFYGYTF
TRBV6-8	NA	TRBJ1-5	NA	TGTGCCAGCAGTGACTGGGGTCGCCTCAATCAGCCCCAGCATTTT	CASSDWGRLNQPQHF
TRBV10-1	NA	TRBJ2-5	few	TGCGCCAGCAGTGAGTTCTCCGCCGGACAGCGGGAGACCCAGTACTTC	CASSEFSAGQRETQYF
TRBV30	NA	TRBJ1-3	NA	TGTGCCTGGAGTGGACGGGACACCCGTGGAAACACCATATATTTT	CAWSGRDTRGNTIYF
TRBV12-5	NA	TRBJ2-5	NA	TGTGCTAGTGGTTTGTGGGGACGGGAAGAGACCCAGTACTTC	CASGLWGREETQYF
TRBV6-8	NA	TRBJ2-7	few	TGTGCCAGCAGTCTCAAACCGACAGGCGCCTACGAGCAGTACTTC	CASSLKPTGAYEQYF
TRBV19	NA	TRBJ2-5	few	TGTGCCAGTAGTACCCAAGAGCGTGAGACCCAGTACTTC	CASSTQERETQYF
TRBV19	NA	TRBJ1-2	once	TGTGCCAGTAGTATGCAGGGTTTGAGCTACACCTTC	CASSMQGLSYTF
TRBV25-1	NA	TRBJ2-2	NA	TGTGCCAGCAGTGACGGGGGCGAGGAGCTGTTTTTT	CASSDGGEELFF
TRBV6-8	NA	TRBJ1-6	medium-sized	TGTGCCAGCAGCCTCCCCCGGACCTTCATCAATTCACCCCTCCACTTT	CASSLPRTFINSPLHF
TRBV29-1	NA	TRBJ2-2	NA	TGCAGCGTTAGAACGAACACCGGGGAGCTGTTTTTT	CSVRTNTGELFF
TRBV2	TRBD1	TRBJ1-2	NA	TGTGCCAGCAGTCCAGGACAGGGCCTTAACTATGGCTACACCTTC	CASSPGQGLNYGYTF
TRBV30	TRBD1	TRBJ1-2	NA	TGTGCCTGGAGTTCGGGACAGGGGAACTATGGCTACACCTTC	CAWSSGQGNYGYTF
TRBV28	NA	TRBJ1-1	NA	TGTGCCAGCAGTTTGTACAGGGCTGAAGCTTTCTTT	CASSLYRAEAFF
TRBV11-3	TRBD2	TRBJ2-7	few	TGTGCCAGCAGGCTAGCGGGAGGCCAAGCCTACGAGCAGTACTTC	CASRLAGGQAYEQYF
TRBV23-1	NA	TRBJ1-3	few	TGCGCCAGCAGTCAATCTGGGCTATTCTCTGGAAACACCATATATTTT	CASSQSGLFSGNTIYF
TRBV6-8	NA	TRBJ2-7	NA	TGTGCCAGCAGTTACCGGAGGACAGACAGCGAGCAGTACTTC	CASSYRRTDSEQYF
TRBV6-8	NA	TRBJ1-5	NA	TGTGCCAGCATATCGCGAAATGGCAATCAGCCCCAGCATTTT	CASISRNGNQPQHF
TRBV11-3	NA	TRBJ2-5	NA	TGTGCCAGCAGCGGAATCTGGGGAGCCGACGAGACCCAGTACTTC	CASSGIWGADETQYF
TRBV19	NA	TRBJ2-5	few	TGTGCCACCCAGGGGACGCTCCCAACCTTCCAAGAGACCCAGTACTTC	CATQGTLPTFQETQYF